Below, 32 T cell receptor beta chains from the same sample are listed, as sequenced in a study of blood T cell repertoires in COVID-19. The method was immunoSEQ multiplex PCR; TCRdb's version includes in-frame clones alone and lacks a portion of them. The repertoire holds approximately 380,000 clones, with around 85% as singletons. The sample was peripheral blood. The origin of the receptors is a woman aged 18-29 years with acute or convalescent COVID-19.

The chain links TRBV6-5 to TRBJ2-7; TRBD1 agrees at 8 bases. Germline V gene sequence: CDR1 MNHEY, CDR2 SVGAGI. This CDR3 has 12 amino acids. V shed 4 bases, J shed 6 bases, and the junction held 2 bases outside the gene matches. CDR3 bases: TGTGCCAGCAGTTGGACAGGGTTCGAGCAGTACTTC. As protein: CASSWTGFEQYF.

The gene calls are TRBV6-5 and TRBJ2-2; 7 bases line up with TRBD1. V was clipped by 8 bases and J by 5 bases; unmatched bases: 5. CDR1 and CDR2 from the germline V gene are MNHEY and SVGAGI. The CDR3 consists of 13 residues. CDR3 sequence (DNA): TGTGCCAGCCCGGGACAGATAACCGGGGAGCTGTTTTTT. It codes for CASPGQITGELFF.

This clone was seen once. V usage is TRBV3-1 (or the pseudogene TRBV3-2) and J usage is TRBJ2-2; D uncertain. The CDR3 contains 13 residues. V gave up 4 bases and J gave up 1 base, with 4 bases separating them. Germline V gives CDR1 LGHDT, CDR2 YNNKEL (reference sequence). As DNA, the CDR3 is TGTGCCAGCAGCCGACTGAACACCGGGGAGCTGTTTTTT. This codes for CASSRLNTGELFF.

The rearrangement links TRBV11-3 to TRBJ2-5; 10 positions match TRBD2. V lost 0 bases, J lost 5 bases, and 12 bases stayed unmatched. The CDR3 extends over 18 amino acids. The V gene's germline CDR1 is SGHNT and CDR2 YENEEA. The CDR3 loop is CASSLEGASGGSGETQYF. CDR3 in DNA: TGTGCCAGCAGCTTAGAGGGAGCTAGCGGGGGCTCCGGGGAGACCCAGTACTTC.

The CDR3 region has the DNA TGTGCCTGGAGTTCTGTAGCGGGGGGACCCACCGGGGAGCTGTTTTTT. Its protein is CAWSSVAGGPTGELFF. The chain links TRBV30 to TRBJ2-2; 10 bases line up with TRBD2. Losses at the gene ends were 2 bases for V and 4 bases for J; bases not matched to a gene: 7. The length of the CDR3 is 16 residues. From germline, CDR1 is GTSNPN and CDR2 SVGIG (reference sequence).

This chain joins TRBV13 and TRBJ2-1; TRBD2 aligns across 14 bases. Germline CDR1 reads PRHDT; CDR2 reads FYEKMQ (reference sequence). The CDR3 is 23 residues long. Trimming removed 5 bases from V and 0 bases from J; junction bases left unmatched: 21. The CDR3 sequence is CASSPRDLPGTSGGSSSYNEQFF. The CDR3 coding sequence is TGTGCCAGCAGCCCTCGGGACCTACCCGGGACTAGCGGGGGTTCATCCTCCTACAATGAGCAGTTCTTC.

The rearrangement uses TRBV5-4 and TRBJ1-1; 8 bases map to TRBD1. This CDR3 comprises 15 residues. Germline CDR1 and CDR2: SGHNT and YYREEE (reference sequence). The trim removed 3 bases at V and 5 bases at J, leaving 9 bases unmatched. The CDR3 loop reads CASSWGSRGQTEAFF. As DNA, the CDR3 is TGTGCCAGCAGCTGGGGGAGCAGGGGGCAAACTGAAGCTTTCTTT.

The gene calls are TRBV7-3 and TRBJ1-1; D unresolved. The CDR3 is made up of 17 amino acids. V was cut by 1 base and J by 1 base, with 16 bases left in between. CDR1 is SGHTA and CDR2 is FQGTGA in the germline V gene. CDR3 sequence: CASSLSPGFIPNTEAFF. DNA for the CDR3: TGTGCCAGCAGCTTAAGCCCGGGTTTCATTCCGAACACTGAAGCTTTCTTT.

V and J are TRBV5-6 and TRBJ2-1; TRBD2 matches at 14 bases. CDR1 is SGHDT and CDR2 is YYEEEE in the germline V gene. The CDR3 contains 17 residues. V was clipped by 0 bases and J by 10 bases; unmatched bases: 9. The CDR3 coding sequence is TGTGCCAGCAGCTTGGATCCACGACTAGCGGGAGGGGGGGAGCAGTTCTTC. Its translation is CASSLDPRLAGGGEQFF.

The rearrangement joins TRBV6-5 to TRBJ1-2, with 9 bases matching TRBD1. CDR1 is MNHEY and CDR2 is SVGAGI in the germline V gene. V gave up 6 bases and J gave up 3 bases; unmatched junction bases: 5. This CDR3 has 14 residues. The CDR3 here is CASRPTGGDYGYTF. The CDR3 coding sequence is TGTGCCAGCAGACCAACAGGGGGCGACTATGGCTACACCTTC.

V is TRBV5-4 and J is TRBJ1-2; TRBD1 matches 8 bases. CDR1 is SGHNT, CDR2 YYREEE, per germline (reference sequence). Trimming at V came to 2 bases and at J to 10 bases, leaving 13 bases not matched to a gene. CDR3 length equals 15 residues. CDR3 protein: CASSFRTGPSRDYTF. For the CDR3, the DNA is TGTGCCAGCAGCTTTCGGACAGGGCCAAGCCGCGACTACACCTTC.

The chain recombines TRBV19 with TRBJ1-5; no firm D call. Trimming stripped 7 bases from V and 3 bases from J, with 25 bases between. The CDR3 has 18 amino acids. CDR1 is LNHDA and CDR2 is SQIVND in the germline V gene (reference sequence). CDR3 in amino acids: CASTNLAAVGEDNQPQHF. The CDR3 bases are TGTGCCAGTACCAACCTTGCGGCAGTTGGGGAGGACAATCAGCCCCAGCATTTT.

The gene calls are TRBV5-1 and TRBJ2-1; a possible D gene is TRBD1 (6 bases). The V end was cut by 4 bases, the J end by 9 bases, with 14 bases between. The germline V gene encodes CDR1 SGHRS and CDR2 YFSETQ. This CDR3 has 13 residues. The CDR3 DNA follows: TGCGCCAGCAGCAAGGACAGAACGGGTGAGCAGTTCTTC. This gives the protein CASSKDRTGEQFF.

CDR3 region: CSGRLAGPNEQFF. CDR3 in DNA: TGCAGCGGCCGACTAGCGGGACCCAATGAGCAGTTCTTC. This chain joins TRBV29-1 and TRBJ2-1, with TRBD2 matching over 11 bases. Germline V lookup: CDR1 SQVTM, CDR2 ANQGSEA. The CDR3 is made up of 13 amino acids. The V gene end was trimmed by 7 bases and the J gene end by 6 bases; junction bases not matched to a gene: 5.

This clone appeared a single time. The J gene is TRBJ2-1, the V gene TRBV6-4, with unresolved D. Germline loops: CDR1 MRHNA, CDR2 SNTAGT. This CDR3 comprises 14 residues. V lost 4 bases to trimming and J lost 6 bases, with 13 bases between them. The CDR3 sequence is CASSVLLGSNEQFF. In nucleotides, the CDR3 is TGTGCCAGCAGTGTCCTCTTGGGCAGCAATGAGCAGTTCTTC.

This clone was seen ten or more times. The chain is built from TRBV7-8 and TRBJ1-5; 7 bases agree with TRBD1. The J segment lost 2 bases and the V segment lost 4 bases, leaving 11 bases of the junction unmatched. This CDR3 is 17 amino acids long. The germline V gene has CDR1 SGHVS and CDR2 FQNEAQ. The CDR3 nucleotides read TGTGCCAGCAGCTCGAAGACAGGGAAGGTACGCAATCAGCCCCAGCATTTT. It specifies CASSSKTGKVRNQPQHF.

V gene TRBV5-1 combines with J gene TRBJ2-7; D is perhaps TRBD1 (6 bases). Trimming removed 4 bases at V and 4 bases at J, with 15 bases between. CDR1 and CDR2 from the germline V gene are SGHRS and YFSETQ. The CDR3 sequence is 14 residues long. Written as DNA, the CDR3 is TGCGCCAGCAGCCCCGACAGGTCCCAATACGAGCAGTACTTC. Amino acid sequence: CASSPDRSQYEQYF.

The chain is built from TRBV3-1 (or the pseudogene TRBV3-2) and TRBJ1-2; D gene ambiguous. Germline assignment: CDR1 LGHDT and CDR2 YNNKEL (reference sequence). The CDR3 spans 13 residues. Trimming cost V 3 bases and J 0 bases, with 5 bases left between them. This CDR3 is CASSQASNYGYTF. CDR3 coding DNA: TGTGCCAGCAGCCAGGCTTCTAACTATGGCTACACCTTC.

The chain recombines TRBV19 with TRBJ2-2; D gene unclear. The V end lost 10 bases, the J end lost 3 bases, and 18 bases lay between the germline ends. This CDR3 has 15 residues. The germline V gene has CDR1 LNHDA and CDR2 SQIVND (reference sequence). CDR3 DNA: TGTGCCATCCAACCGTCCCGGTCGGACACCGGGGAGCTGTTTTTT. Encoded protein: CAIQPSRSDTGELFF.

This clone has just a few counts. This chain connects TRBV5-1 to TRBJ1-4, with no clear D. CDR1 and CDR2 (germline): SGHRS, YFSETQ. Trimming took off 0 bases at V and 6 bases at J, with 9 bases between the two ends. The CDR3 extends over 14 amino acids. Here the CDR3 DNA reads TGCGCCAGCAGCTTGGGAGGAGGCCATGAAAAACTGTTTTTT. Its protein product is CASSLGGGHEKLFF.

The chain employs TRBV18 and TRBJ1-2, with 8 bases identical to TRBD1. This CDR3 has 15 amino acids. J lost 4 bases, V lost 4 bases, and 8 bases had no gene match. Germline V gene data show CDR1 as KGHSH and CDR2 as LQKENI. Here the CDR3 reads CASSLQGDRPYGYTF. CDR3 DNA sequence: TGTGCCAGCTCACTACAGGGGGATCGTCCCTATGGCTACACCTTC.

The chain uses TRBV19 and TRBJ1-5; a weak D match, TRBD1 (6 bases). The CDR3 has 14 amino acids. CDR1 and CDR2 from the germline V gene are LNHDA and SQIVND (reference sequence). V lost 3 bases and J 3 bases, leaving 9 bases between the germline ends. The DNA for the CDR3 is TGTGCCAGTAGTATGACAGGTTACAATCAGCCCCAGCATTTT. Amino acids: CASSMTGYNQPQHF. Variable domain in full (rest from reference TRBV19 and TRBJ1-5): DGGITQSPKYLFRKEGQNVTLSCEQNLNHDAMYWYRQDPGQGLRLIYYSQIVNDFQKGDIAEGYSVSREKKESFPLTVTSAQKNPTAFYLCASSMTGYNQPQHFGDGTRLSIL.

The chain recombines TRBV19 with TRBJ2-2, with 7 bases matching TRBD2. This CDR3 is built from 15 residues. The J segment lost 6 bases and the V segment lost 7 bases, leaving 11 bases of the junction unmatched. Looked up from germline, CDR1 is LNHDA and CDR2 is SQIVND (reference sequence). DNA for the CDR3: TGTGCCAGTAAGGCGCGGGAGAAGGTATCCGGGGAGCTGTTTTTT. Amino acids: CASKAREKVSGELFF. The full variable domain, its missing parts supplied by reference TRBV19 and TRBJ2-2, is DGGITQSPKYLFRKEGQNVTLSCEQNLNHDAMYWYRQDPGQGLRLIYYSQIVNDFQKGDIAEGYSVSREKKESFPLTVTSAQKNPTAFYLCASKAREKVSGELFFGEGSRLTVL.

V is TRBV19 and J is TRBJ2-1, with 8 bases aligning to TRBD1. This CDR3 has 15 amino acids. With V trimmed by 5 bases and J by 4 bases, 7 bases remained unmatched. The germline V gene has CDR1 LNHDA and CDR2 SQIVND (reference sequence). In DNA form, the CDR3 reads TGTGCCAGTAGTCCAGCTGACAGGGGTTACAATGAGCAGTTCTTC. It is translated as CASSPADRGYNEQFF.

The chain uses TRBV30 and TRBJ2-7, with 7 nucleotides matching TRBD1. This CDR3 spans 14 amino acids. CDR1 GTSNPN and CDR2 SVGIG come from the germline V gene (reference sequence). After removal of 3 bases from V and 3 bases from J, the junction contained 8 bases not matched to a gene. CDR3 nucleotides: TGTGCCTGGAGCCCCGGGACAGATGTCTACGAGCAGTACTTC. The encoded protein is CAWSPGTDVYEQYF. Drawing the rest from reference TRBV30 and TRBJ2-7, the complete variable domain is SQTIHQWPATLVQPVGSPLSLECTVEGTSNPNLYWYRQAAGRGLQLLFYSVGIGQISSEVPQNLSASRPQDRQFILSSKKLLLSDSGFYLCAWSPGTDVYEQYFGPGTRLTVT.

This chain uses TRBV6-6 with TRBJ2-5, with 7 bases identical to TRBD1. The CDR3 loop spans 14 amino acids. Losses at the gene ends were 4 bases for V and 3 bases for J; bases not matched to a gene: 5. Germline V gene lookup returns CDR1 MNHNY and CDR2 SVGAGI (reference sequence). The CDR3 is CASSSPGTEETQYF. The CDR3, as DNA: TGTGCCAGCAGTTCCCCCGGGACAGAAGAGACCCAGTACTTC.

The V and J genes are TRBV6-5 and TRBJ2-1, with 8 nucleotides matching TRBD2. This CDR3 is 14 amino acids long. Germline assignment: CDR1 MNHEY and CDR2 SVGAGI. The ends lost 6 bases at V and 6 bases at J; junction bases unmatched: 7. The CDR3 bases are TGTGCCAGCAGAGCAGCCGGGACTAGCAATGAGCAGTTCTTC. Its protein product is CASRAAGTSNEQFF.

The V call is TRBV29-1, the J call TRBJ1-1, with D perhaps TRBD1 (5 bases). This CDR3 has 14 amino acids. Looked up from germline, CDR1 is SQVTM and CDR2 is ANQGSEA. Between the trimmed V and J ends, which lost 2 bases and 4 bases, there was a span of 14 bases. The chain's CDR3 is CSVEKGAVGTEAFF. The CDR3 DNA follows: TGCAGCGTTGAAAAAGGGGCAGTGGGCACTGAAGCTTTCTTT.

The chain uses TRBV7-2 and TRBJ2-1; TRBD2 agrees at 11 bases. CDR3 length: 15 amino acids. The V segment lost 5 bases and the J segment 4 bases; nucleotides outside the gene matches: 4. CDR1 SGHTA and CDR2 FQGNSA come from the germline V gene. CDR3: CASSPSGRIYNEQFF. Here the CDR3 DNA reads TGTGCCAGCAGCCCTAGCGGGAGGATTTACAATGAGCAGTTCTTC.

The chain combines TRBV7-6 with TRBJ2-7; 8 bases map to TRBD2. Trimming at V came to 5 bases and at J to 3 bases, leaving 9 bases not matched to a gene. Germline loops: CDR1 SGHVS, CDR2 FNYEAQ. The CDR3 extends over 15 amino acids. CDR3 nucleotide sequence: TGTGCCAGCAGCCCAGAACCCAGCGGGGGCTACGAGCAGTACTTC. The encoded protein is CASSPEPSGGYEQYF.

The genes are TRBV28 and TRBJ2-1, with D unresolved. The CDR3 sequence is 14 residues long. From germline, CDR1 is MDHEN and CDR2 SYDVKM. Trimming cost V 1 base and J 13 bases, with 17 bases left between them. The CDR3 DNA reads TGTGCCAGCAGTTTATTCTCCAGGTTCAATGGACAGTTCTTC. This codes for CASSLFSRFNGQFF.

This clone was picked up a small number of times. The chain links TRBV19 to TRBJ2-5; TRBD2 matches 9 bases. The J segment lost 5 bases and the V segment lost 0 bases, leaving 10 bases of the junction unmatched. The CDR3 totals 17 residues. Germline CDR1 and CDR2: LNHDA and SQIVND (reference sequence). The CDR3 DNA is TGTGCCAGTAGTATAGATGGTAGCGGGAGACGGCGGGAGACCCAGTACTTC. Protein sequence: CASSIDGSGRRRETQYF. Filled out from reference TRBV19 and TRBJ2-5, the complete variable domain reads DGGITQSPKYLFRKEGQNVTLSCEQNLNHDAMYWYRQDPGQGLRLIYYSQIVNDFQKGDIAEGYSVSREKKESFPLTVTSAQKNPTAFYLCASSIDGSGRRRETQYFGPGTRLLVL.